A selection of T cell receptor beta chains follows, all from one sample in a study of T cells in Graves' hyperthyroidism and ophthalmopathy. A single record per CDR3 protein comes from TCRdb applying MiXCR to the multiplex PCR reads. The sample holds around 760,000 distinct CDR3 sequences, 30% to 40% seen once. Sequenced material: blood. The receptor source for this set is a woman aged 40 to 55 with Graves' hyperthyroidism. Each CDR3 is given with its conserved first and last residue. The D gene is left open where the match is weak. Some rows mark clone size as missing; the rest say once, few, many or name a class of expanded clone.

j_call d_call clone_size v_call cdr3_aa cdr3_nt
TRBJ2-5 . . TRBV5-5 CASSLYSVREQETQYF TGTGCCAGCAGCTTGTACTCAGTTAGGGAGCAAGAGACCCAGTACTTC
TRBJ1-2 . few TRBV6-5 CASSSQGGAHTF TGTGCCAGCAGTTCCCAAGGGGGAGCACACACCTTC
TRBJ2-2 TRBD2 . TRBV7-2 CASRPGLAGVGGELFF TGTGCCAGCAGACCTGGACTAGCGGGGGTTGGCGGGGAGCTGTTTTTT
TRBJ1-6 . many TRBV9 CASSAQTAAGSPLHF TGTGCCAGCAGCGCCCAGACAGCAGCGGGCTCACCCCTCCACTTT
TRBJ1-2 . few TRBV4-3 CASSQGEVANYGYTF TGCGCCAGCAGCCAAGGAGAGGTCGCTAACTATGGCTACACCTTC
TRBJ2-7 TRBD1 . TRBV12-3/TRBV12-4 CASSPPQGREQYF TGTGCCAGCAGTCCCCCACAGGGGCGAGAGCAGTACTTC
TRBJ2-7 . many TRBV7-9 CASSMTGGSYEQYF TGTGCCAGCAGCATGACTGGGGGCTCCTACGAGCAGTACTTC
TRBJ2-7 . . TRBV4-3 CASSQDGRGPYEQYF TGCGCCAGCAGCCAAGATGGCAGGGGTCCCTACGAGCAGTACTTC
TRBJ1-4 TRBD1 . TRBV29-1 CSVEEGTEDEKLFF TGCAGCGTTGAAGAAGGGACAGAGGATGAAAAACTGTTTTTT
TRBJ1-5 . . TRBV18 CASSQTTGSSNQPQHF TGTGCCAGCTCACAGACTACAGGGAGTAGCAATCAGCCCCAGCATTTT
TRBJ1-2 . many TRBV19 CASSNQGNYGYTF TGTGCCAGTAGTAACCAGGGCAACTATGGCTACACCTTC
TRBJ1-3 . . TRBV7-2 CASGPLDAASGNTIYF TGTGCCAGCGGCCCACTTGACGCAGCCTCTGGAAACACCATATATTTT
TRBJ1-2 . . TRBV7-2 CASSLPGVYGYTF TGTGCCAGCAGCTTGCCCGGGGTCTATGGCTACACCTTC
TRBJ1-2 . many TRBV20-1 CSASRFRIDGYTF TGCAGTGCTAGCCGATTCAGGATCGATGGCTACACCTTC
TRBJ2-7 TRBD1 few TRBV4-3 CASNQERTGPTSYEQYF TGCGCCAGCAACCAAGAAAGGACAGGCCCGACCTCCTACGAGCAGTACTTC
TRBJ1-4 . . TRBV19 CASLPGGREATNEKLFF TGTGCCAGTCTACCCGGAGGGAGAGAAGCAACTAATGAAAAACTGTTTTTT
TRBJ1-2 . many TRBV7-9 CASSLPTGWQYGYTF TGTGCCAGCAGCTTACCAACAGGGTGGCAGTATGGCTACACCTTC
TRBJ2-7 . . TRBV7-9 CASSLGGDSRAYEQYF TGTGCCAGCAGCTTAGGGGGGGACAGTCGGGCCTACGAGCAGTACTTC
TRBJ2-7 . . TRBV11-1 CASSWNSLGTSSYNEQYF TGTGCCAGCAGCTGGAATAGCCTCGGGACGAGCTCCTACAATGAGCAGTACTTC
TRBJ2-7 . few TRBV11-3 CASSPSTYYEQYF TGTGCCAGCAGCCCGTCCACGTACTACGAGCAGTACTTC
TRBJ1-6 TRBD1 many TRBV7-2 CASSLGQGGSPLHF TGTGCCAGCAGCTTAGGGCAGGGGGGATCACCCCTCCACTTT
TRBJ1-1 TRBD1 . TRBV29-1 CSGKLDTGDTEAFF TGCAGCGGCAAACTTGATACAGGGGACACTGAAGCTTTCTTT
TRBJ1-2 . few TRBV10-3 CASTSGTPVGNYGYTF TGTGCCAGCACCTCCGGGACGCCCGTCGGGAACTATGGCTACACCTTC
TRBJ1-1 . few TRBV6-5 CASSYRGHMNTEAFF TGTGCCAGCAGTTACCGAGGTCATATGAACACTGAAGCTTTCTTT
TRBJ1-2 . . TRBV20-1 CSASSGAGAGANYGYTF TGCAGTGCTTCATCGGGCGCTGGGGCGGGGGCTAACTATGGCTACACCTTC
TRBJ2-7 . . TRBV15 CATSSGRDSNSQGEQYF TGTGCCACCAGCAGCGGGAGGGACAGTAACTCCCAGGGCGAGCAGTACTTC
TRBJ1-2 TRBD1 medium-sized TRBV4-1 CASSQVGPRGDYGYTF TGCGCCAGCAGCCAAGTAGGCCCCAGGGGGGACTATGGCTACACCTTC
TRBJ2-5 . many TRBV10-3 CAISNQETQYF TGTGCCATCAGCAATCAAGAGACCCAGTACTTC
TRBJ2-2 TRBD2 . TRBV18 CASSKTSGSHSGELFF TGTGCCAGCTCCAAGACTAGCGGGAGTCACTCCGGGGAGCTGTTTTTT
TRBJ2-3 . . TRBV5-6 CASASRQGSTDTQYF TGTGCCAGCGCCAGTCGGCAGGGAAGCACAGATACGCAGTATTTT
TRBJ2-5 . . TRBV19 CASSIDGTNQETQYF TGTGCCAGTAGTATAGATGGGACAAACCAAGAGACCCAGTACTTC
TRBJ2-7 TRBD1 few TRBV12-3/TRBV12-4 CASTRSGQGFYEQYF TGTGCCAGCACGCGGTCGGGACAGGGGTTCTACGAGCAGTACTTC
TRBJ2-5 . . TRBV6-2/TRBV6-3 CASSYRPRQLQETQYF TGTGCCAGCAGTTACAGGCCCCGACAGTTACAAGAGACCCAGTACTTC
TRBJ1-1 . . TRBV3-1 CASSQDPSTEAFF TGTGCCAGCAGCCAAGATCCAAGCACTGAAGCTTTCTTT
TRBJ2-7 TRBD2 few TRBV20-1 CSAKISGGDYEQYF TGCAGTGCCAAGATTAGCGGGGGAGACTACGAGCAGTACTTC
TRBJ2-5 . . TRBV10-3 CAISGANQGTQYF TGTGCCATCAGTGGGGCCAATCAAGGGACCCAGTACTTC
TRBJ1-2 . many TRBV14 CASSQDLAGSYGYTF TGTGCCAGCAGCCAAGATCTCGCTGGCTCCTATGGCTACACCTTC
TRBJ1-5 . . TRBV25-1 CASSLAKYNQPQHF TGTGCCAGCAGTTTAGCCAAATACAATCAGCCCCAGCATTTT
TRBJ2-7 . . TRBV5-1 CASSLAGDYSYEQYF TGCGCCAGCAGCTTGGCCGGGGATTACTCCTACGAGCAGTACTTC
TRBJ2-1 TRBD2 . TRBV10-3 CAISTGTTAYNEQFF TGTGCCATCAGTACTGGGACTACCGCCTACAATGAGCAGTTCTTC
TRBJ1-3 . . TRBV7-9 CASSLHRSSGSTIYF TGTGCCAGCAGCTTACATAGGAGCTCTGGAAGCACCATATATTTT
TRBJ1-1 . many TRBV9 CASNPSGGRTEAFF TGTGCCAGCAACCCCTCGGGGGGAAGAACTGAAGCTTTCTTT
TRBJ2-6 . . TRBV7-6 CASTSEGANVLTF TGTGCCAGCACCAGCGAGGGGGCCAACGTCCTGACTTTC
TRBJ2-7 TRBD2 many TRBV29-1 CSVARSGSASYEQYF TGCAGCGTTGCCCGTAGCGGGAGCGCAAGCTACGAGCAGTACTTC
TRBJ1-3 TRBD1 few TRBV30 CAWSIYDRAYGNTIYF TGTGCCTGGAGTATTTACGACAGGGCCTACGGAAACACCATATATTTT
TRBJ1-1 TRBD1 many TRBV11-3 CASSVRQGSAEAFF TGTGCCAGCAGCGTGCGACAGGGAAGCGCTGAAGCTTTCTTT
TRBJ2-1 . . TRBV2 CASSERRPFPYNEQFF TGTGCCAGCAGTGAAAGGAGACCGTTTCCCTACAATGAGCAGTTCTTC
TRBJ2-7 TRBD1 few TRBV12-3/TRBV12-4 CASSLIAAGGNGMDEQYF TGTGCCAGCAGTTTAATTGCGGCAGGGGGTAATGGAATGGACGAGCAGTACTTC